The source of this T cell receptor (beta chain) is a study of blood T cell repertoires in COVID-19. Original data processing: Estimated nucleated cell counts came from reference gene primer amplification. Measured with immunoSEQ multiplex PCR; TCRdb has only the in-frame clones, and not every one. From that table come the V and J calls and clone size; the DNA was used to work out D and trimming. The sample records roughly 330,000 clones, roughly 87% being singletons. Germline V lookup: CDR1 MNHEY, CDR2 SMNVEV (reference sequence). V lost 6 bases and J lost 8, with 20 bases in between. This CDR3 contains 15 residues. Participant age was about 18 to 89 years, and participants resided in around 24 US areas.

Sequenced: PBMCs or T cells enriched from blood (not recorded which). The origin of this receptor is a woman in her 30s who had recovered from COVID-19. This chain connects TRBV27 to TRBJ2-1; D possibly corresponds to TRBD1 (6 bases). For the CDR3, the DNA is TGTGCCAGCAGACACTTACAGGGTTTTGTCGATGAGCAGTTCTTC. Translating gives CASRHLQGFVDEQFF.